Described below is a single T cell receptor beta chain sequence and its context. With 1 base clipped from V and 0 bases from J, the junction kept 5 bases outside the gene matches. CDR3 length equals 16 residues. CDR1 is SGHAT, CDR2 FQNNGV, per germline. This entry comes from a study of blood T cell repertoires in COVID-19. At the level of the study: The analysed material was cDNA or gDNA that came from T cells, B-cell-depleted T cells, or PBMCs.

Authors' processing steps: The authors estimated nucleated cell counts from reference gene primer amplification. Libraries were prepared by immunoSEQ multiplex PCR; TCRdb keeps only in-frame clonotypes and omits some of them. The V and J calls and the clone size are those of that table, but D and trimming were determined from the DNA. The table records roughly 67,000 clones, 85% to 90% of them present only once. This receptor was identified in a woman in her sixties with acute or convalescent COVID-19. V is TRBV11-2 and J is TRBJ2-7; 8 nucleotides match TRBD2. The sequenced sample was peripheral blood. The CDR3 region is CASSLGRGGPSYEQYV. The CDR3 nucleotides are TGTGCCAGCAGCTTAGGGCGCGGGGGGCCCTCCTACGAGCAGTACGTC.